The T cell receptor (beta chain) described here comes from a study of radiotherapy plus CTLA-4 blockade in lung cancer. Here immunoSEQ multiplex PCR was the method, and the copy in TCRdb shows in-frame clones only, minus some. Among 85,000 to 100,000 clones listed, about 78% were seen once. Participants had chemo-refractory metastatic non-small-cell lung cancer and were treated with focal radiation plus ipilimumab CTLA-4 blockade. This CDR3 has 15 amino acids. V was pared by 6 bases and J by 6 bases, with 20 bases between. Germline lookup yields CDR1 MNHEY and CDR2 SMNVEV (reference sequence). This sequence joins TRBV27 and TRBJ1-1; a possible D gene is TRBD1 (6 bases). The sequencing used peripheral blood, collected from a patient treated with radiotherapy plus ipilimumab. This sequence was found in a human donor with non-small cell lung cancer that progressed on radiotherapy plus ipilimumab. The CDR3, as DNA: TGTGCCAGCAGGGGGGCATGGAACTCACGGTCTGAAGCTTTCTTT. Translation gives CASRGAWNSRSEAFF.